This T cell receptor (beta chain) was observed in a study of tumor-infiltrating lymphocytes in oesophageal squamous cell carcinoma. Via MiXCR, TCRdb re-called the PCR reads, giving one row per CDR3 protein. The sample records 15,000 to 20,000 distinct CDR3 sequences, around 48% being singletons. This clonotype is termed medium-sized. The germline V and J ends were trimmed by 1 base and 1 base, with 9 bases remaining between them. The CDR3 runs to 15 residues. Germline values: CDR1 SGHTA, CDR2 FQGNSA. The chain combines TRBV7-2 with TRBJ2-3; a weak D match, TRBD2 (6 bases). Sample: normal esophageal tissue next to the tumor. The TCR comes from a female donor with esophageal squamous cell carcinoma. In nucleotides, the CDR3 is TGTGCCAGCAGCTTAGTGCCTAGCGGCACAGATACGCAGTATTTT. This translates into CASSLVPSGTDTQYF.